This entry features one TCR beta chain sequence. Its specific antigen is unknown. No base-level quality is on record; no much larger clone is a single base apart. Its CDR3 holds 15 amino acids, cysteine through phenylalanine. Left in the record is the CDR3 DNA by itself, 45 bases read in frame from the first base. CDR1 and CDR2 are read off the germline V gene (reference sequence) as DFQATT and SNEGSKA. The trim is 3 bases for V and 2 bases for J, with a gap of 16 bases between the germline ends. Libraries were constructed by PCR. Sequencing relied on an Illumina HiSeq 2500. Molecular barcoding was employed in the preparation of TCR libraries, with unique molecular identifiers being used to normalize TCRbeta repertoire quantification. TCRdb reanalyzed the raw reads on its own, using fastp at Q25 for trimming and MiXCR for clone calling, and kept in-frame beta chains. Each CDR3 protein gets just one entry, which takes the most common genes and DNA from the rows behind it. Across this sample there are approximately 510,000 distinct CDR3 sequences, with roughly 18% seen only once. The ten largest account for 3% to 3.5% of the sample.

These data are taken from a study of T-cell reconstitution after alpha-beta-depleted transplantation in children (dated by TCRdb to 2016 to 2017). Background for the entire study: Using TCR repertoire profiling, the study followed T-cell immune reconstitution in a quantitative way in children after TCRalphabeta/CD19-depleted allogeneic hematopoietic cell transplantation.

The sample here was PBMCs from the stem cell graft donor, taken from the stem cell graft. Recombination joined TRBV20-1 with TRBJ2-5; the D gene identity is not certain. The sequence derives from a human donor who donated a stem cell graft to a child with acute lymphoblastic leukemia. The CDR3 corresponds to CSASIWDSFQETQYF. DNA sequence: TGCAGTGCTAGTATATGGGATTCTTTTCAAGAGACCCAGTACTTC.